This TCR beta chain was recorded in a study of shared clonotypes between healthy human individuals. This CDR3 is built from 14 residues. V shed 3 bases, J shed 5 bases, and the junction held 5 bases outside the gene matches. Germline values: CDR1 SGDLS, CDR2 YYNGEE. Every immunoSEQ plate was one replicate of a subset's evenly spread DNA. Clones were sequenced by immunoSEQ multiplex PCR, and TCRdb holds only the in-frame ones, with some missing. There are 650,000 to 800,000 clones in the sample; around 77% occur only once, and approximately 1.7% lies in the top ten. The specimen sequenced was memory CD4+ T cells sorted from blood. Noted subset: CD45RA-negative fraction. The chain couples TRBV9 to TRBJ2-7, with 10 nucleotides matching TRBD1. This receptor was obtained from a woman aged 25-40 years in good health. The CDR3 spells CASSAGTGVNEQYF. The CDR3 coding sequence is TGTGCCAGCAGCGCCGGGACAGGGGTTAACGAGCAGTACTTC.